This T cell receptor (beta chain) was sequenced for a study of blood T cell repertoires in COVID-19. Assay: immunoSEQ multiplex PCR; the TCRdb copy retains only in-frame clones and omits some. The table records 110,000 to 150,000 clones, around three quarters of them present only once. Germline trimming cut 0 bases from V and 7 bases from J; bases unmatched to any gene: 3. The CDR3 totals 14 residues. Germline lookup yields CDR1 MNHNY and CDR2 SVGAGI (reference sequence). The sample was peripheral blood. The rearrangement uses TRBV6-6 and TRBJ2-1; TRBD2 agrees at 7 bases. The sequence was collected from a man over 45 with active or convalescent COVID-19. This CDR3 is CASSYSGGENEQFF. CDR3 nucleotide sequence: TGTGCCAGCAGTTACTCGGGGGGGGAGAATGAGCAGTTCTTC.